The 14 T cell receptor beta chains below come from one sample, sequenced in a study of blood T cells in healthy people across ages. A J-beta primer mix and a sample-barcoded 5' primer were used in a second PCR of roughly 6 to 11 cycles. MiXCR, run by TCRdb on the 5' RACE reads, gives a single entry per CDR3 protein. The sample carries roughly 800,000 distinct CDR3 sequences, approximately 24% recorded once. These sequences were also reported in another study, on T cells of mothers and their children.

The sequenced material came from blood. The receptors were gathered from a boy aged 10-17 years in good health.

The rearrangement uses TRBV27 and TRBJ1-2, with TRBD1 matching 8 bases. The CDR3 spans 14 residues. V shed 8 bases, J shed 3 bases, and the junction held 8 bases outside the gene matches. Germline V gene data show CDR1 as MNHEY and CDR2 as SMNVEV (reference sequence). CDR3 protein: CASAKLDRDYGYTF. CDR3 in DNA: TGTGCCAGCGCCAAGCTGGACAGGGACTATGGCTACACCTTC.

The rearrangement uses TRBV7-9 and TRBJ2-5; 9 nucleotides match TRBD1. CDR3 size: 14 residues. In germline, CDR1 is SEHNR, CDR2 FQNEAQ (reference sequence). Losses at the gene ends were 6 bases for V and 2 bases for J; bases not matched to a gene: 4. The CDR3 is CASSRQGEQETQYF. In nucleotides, the CDR3 is TGTGCCAGCAGTCGACAGGGGGAACAAGAGACCCAGTACTTC.

Notes on this clonotype: Germline is not matched at one junction end, which may reflect a read error. The CDR3 DNA follows: TGCAATGCTAGAGTTATGGGGGGAGCCAACACCGGGGAGCTGTTTTTT. This gives the protein CNARVMGGANTGELFF. The J gene is TRBJ2-2, the V gene TRBV20-1; weak D call: TRBD2 (6 bases). The CDR3 covers 16 residues. In germline, CDR1 is DFQATT, CDR2 SNEGSKA (reference sequence).

This clonotype turned up a few times. This chain uses TRBV12-3 or TRBV12-4 with TRBJ2-5; 9 bases align to TRBD1. The J call could be wrong; TRBJ2-7 is a better fit for the DNA end. The CDR3 covers 14 residues. This CDR3 reads CASSWGQGSYEQYF. CDR3 DNA: TGTGCCAGCAGTTGGGGACAGGGAAGCTACGAGCAGTACTTC.

The sample holds a few counts of this clonotype. The gene calls are TRBV6-5 and TRBJ2-2; D not certain. The ends were cut back, 2 bases at V and 1 base at J, with 8 bases in the middle. The germline gives CDR1 MNHEY, CDR2 SVGAGI. The CDR3 contains 15 residues. CDR3 region: CASSYLNKNTGELFF. CDR3 sequence (DNA): TGTGCCAGCAGTTACCTTAACAAGAACACCGGGGAGCTGTTTTTT.

This clonotype was found many times. The V call is TRBV28, the J call TRBJ2-7; 8 positions match TRBD1. Germline V gives CDR1 MDHEN, CDR2 SYDVKM. Losses at the gene ends were 8 bases for V and 6 bases for J; bases not matched to a gene: 15. The CDR3 runs 15 residues. The CDR3 protein is CASLRVTGVLSEQYF. The CDR3 nucleotides are TGTGCCAGCCTTAGGGTGACAGGGGTGTTAAGCGAGCAGTACTTC.

This clonotype was observed at least ten times. This sequence joins TRBV5-1 and TRBJ2-1; 10 positions match TRBD1. CDR3 length equals 15 residues. Losses at the gene ends were 7 bases for V and 2 bases for J; bases not matched to a gene: 6. Per the germline V gene, CDR1 is SGHRS and CDR2 is YFSETQ. CDR3 sequence: CASSPGTGAYNEQFF. As DNA, the CDR3 is TGCGCCAGCTCACCCGGGACAGGGGCCTACAATGAGCAGTTCTTC.

V and J are TRBV5-1 and TRBJ1-2, with D possibly being TRBD1 (5 bases). Trimming took off 4 bases at V and 2 bases at J, with 15 bases between the two ends. Germline lookup yields CDR1 SGHRS and CDR2 YFSETQ. This CDR3 is 15 amino acids long. The CDR3 nucleotides read TGCGCCAGCAGCCCGGACATCTCCGTCAACTATGGCTACACCTTC. Encoded protein: CASSPDISVNYGYTF.

Regarding this clonotype: One end of the junction varies from germline; a read error may be responsible. This chain connects TRBV6-1 to TRBJ1-6; possible D gene TRBD1, 6 bases. CDR1 and CDR2 from the germline V gene are MNHNS and SASEGT. CDR3 length: 13 amino acids. CDR3 nucleotides: TGTGCCAGCAGTGAAGCCCCAGGGGCACCCTTCCACTTT. This encodes CASSEAPGAPFHF.

This chain uses TRBV7-2 with TRBJ2-3, with D unclear. V was pared by 2 bases and J by 8 bases, with 5 bases between. Per germline, CDR1 SGHTA and CDR2 FQGNSA. CDR3 length: 11 residues. Written as DNA, the CDR3 is TGTGCCAGCAGCTTATCACTTACGCAGTATTTT. As protein: CASSLSLTQYF.

This clonotype was counted a few times. This chain links TRBV6-5 with TRBJ2-3; TRBD2 matches 9 bases. The CDR3 is 16 amino acids. V shed 4 bases, J shed 6 bases, and the junction held 11 bases outside the gene matches. CDR1 and CDR2 (germline): MNHEY, SVGAGI. For the CDR3, the DNA is TGTGCCAGCAGTTCTAGACTAGCGGCGGATAGGGATACGCAGTATTTT. Translated, it gives CASSSRLAADRDTQYF.

This chain connects TRBV2 to TRBJ2-7, with D unclear. The V gene lost 3 bases and the J gene lost 7 bases, with 22 bases spanning the gap. Germline-derived CDR1 and CDR2 are SNHLY and FYNNEI. This CDR3 region has 16 residues. This CDR3 reads CASSDGGRRPLVEQYF. As DNA, the CDR3 is TGTGCCAGCAGTGACGGTGGAAGGAGACCCCTGGTGGAGCAGTACTTC.

J is TRBJ1-1 and V is TRBV4-2; the D is unclear. The CDR3 totals 14 residues. Germline V gene data show CDR1 as LGHNA and CDR2 as YNFKEQ. Trimming removed 4 bases at V and 5 bases at J, with 14 bases between. CDR3 loop: CASSLPGSITEAFF. Written as DNA, the CDR3 is TGTGCCAGCAGCCTTCCGGGGTCCATAACTGAAGCTTTCTTT.

This clonotype turned up a few times. The V and J genes are TRBV2 and TRBJ2-1, with D possibly matching TRBD2 (6 bases). The V and J ends lost 5 bases and 6 bases respectively, with 23 bases between them. The CDR3 runs 17 residues. Germline V gene data show CDR1 as SNHLY and CDR2 as FYNNEI. The CDR3 DNA is TGTGCCAGCAGTCGACCCGGACTATCCCGGAGCCCCAATGAGCAGTTCTTC. Protein: CASSRPGLSRSPNEQFF.